The subject of this entry is one T cell receptor beta chain. Its antigen is currently unknown. V lost 3 bases and J lost 7; bases outside the gene matches: 17. Germline assignment: CDR1 LNHDA and CDR2 SQIVND (reference sequence). The CDR3 covers 18 residues. The sample belongs to a study of identical twins. Overall study findings and caveats: Twin-shared out-of-frame alpha sequences showed excess low generation probability.

MiXCR was run by TCRdb on the 5' RACE reads, yielding one entry per CDR3 protein. Here the sample spans about 530,000 distinct CDR3 sequences, 20% to 25% being singletons. This sample was shared with a second study, whose subject was yellow fever vaccine responses in identical twins.

The source of this sequence is a woman between 18 and 29 years old in good health. Source material: CD4+ T cells sorted from blood. The V gene is TRBV19, the J gene TRBJ2-7; 11 nucleotides agree with TRBD2. CDR3 sequence reads: CASSMSMRIAGGPEEQYF. CDR3 DNA sequence: TGTGCCAGTAGTATGAGTATGAGGATAGCGGGAGGGCCGGAGGAGCAGTACTTC.